The 4 T cell receptor beta chains below come from one sample, sequenced in a study of blood T cell repertoires in COVID-19. Sequencing used immunoSEQ multiplex PCR; TCRdb keeps in-frame clones, though not all of them. This sample has some 220,000 clones; 82% occur once, and the top ten carry approximately 5.2%. The sample consisted of peripheral blood. These receptor sequences come from an older woman with COVID-19, enrolled during active disease.

This chain connects TRBV7-2 to TRBJ1-5; TRBD1 matches 9 bases. V dropped 1 base and J dropped 15; count of bases not matched to a gene: 10. The CDR3 totals 14 residues. Germline loops: CDR1 SGHTA, CDR2 FQGNSA. CDR3 DNA: TGTGCCAGCAGCTTAGAATCGCAGGGACAGGGTCGGCATTTT. Translated, it gives CASSLESQGQGRHF.

The V and J genes are TRBV18 and TRBJ2-7; the match to TRBD1 covers 7 bases. V lost 3 bases, J lost 1 base, and 0 bases stayed unmatched. The CDR3 contains 13 residues. Germline CDR1 and CDR2: KGHSH and LQKENI. The CDR3 region is CASSPGQSYEQYF. CDR3 nucleotide sequence: TGTGCCAGCTCACCGGGACAGTCCTACGAGCAGTACTTC.

This clone was recorded only once. The rearrangement uses TRBV2 and TRBJ2-5, with TRBD2 identical over 10 bases. V was clipped by 8 bases and J by 5 bases; unmatched bases: 14. Per germline, CDR1 SNHLY and CDR2 FYNNEI. This CDR3 is built from 16 residues. The chain's CDR3 is CASLLESGRAAETQYF. In DNA form, the CDR3 reads TGTGCCAGCTTACTTGAAAGCGGGAGGGCCGCGGAGACCCAGTACTTC.

The genes are TRBV7-7 and TRBJ1-1; TRBD1 matches 9 bases. This CDR3 contains 15 residues. Germline lookup yields CDR1 SSHAT and CDR2 FNYEAQ (reference sequence). V trimming: 5 bases; J trimming: 5 bases; junction bases outside the gene matches: 9. The CDR3: CASSPLGTGLTEAFF. CDR3 coding DNA: TGTGCCAGCAGCCCGTTGGGGACAGGGTTGACTGAAGCTTTCTTT. Complete variable domain (other parts from reference TRBV7-7 and TRBJ1-1): GAGVSQSPRYKVTKRGQDVTLRCDPISSHATLYWYQQALGQGPEFLTYFNYEAQPDKSGLPSDRFSAERPEGSISTLTIQRTEQRDSAMYRCASSPLGTGLTEAFFGQGTRLTVV.